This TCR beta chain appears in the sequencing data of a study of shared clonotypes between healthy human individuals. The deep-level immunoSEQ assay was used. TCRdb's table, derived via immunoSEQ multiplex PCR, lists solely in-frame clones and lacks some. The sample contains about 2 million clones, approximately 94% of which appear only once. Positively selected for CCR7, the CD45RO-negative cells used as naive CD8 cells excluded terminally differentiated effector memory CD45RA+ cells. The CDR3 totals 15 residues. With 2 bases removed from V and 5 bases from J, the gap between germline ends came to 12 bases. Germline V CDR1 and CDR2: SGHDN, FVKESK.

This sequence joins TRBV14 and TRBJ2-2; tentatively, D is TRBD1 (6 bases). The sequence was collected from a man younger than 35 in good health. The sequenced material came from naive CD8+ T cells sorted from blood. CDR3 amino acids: CASSQLTGGTGELFF. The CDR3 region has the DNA TGTGCCAGCAGCCAACTGACAGGCGGTACCGGGGAGCTGTTTTTT.